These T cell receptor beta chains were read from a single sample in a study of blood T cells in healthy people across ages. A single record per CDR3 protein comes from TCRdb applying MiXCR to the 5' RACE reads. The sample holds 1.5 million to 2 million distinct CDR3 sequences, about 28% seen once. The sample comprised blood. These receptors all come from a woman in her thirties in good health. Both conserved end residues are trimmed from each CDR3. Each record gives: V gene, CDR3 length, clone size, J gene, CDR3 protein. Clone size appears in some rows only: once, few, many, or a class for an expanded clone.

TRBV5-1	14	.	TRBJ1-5	ASSLSVTGGGQPQH
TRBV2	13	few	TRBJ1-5	ASSEKGYSNQPQH
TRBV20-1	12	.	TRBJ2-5	SARDTSGQEAQY
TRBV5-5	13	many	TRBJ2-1	ASSFQGSTYNEQF
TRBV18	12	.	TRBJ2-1	ASSPQVGHNEQF
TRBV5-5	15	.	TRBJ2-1	ASSFRVERGTYNEQF
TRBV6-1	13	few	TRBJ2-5	ASRGTSGNLETQY
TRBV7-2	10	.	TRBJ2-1	ASSYRGREQF
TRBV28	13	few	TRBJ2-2	ASRVAGGPTGELF
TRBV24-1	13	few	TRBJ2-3	ATSPGRGLGDAQY
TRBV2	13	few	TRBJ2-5	ASKLLRDEQETQY
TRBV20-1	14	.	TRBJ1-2	SARVRPGQERGGYT
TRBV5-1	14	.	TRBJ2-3	ASSLGLAPGTDTQY
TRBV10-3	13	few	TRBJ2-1	AISYSGRAGDEQF
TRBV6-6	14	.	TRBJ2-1	ASNPKGGGMGNEQF
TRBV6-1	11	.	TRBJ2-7	ASSEVAWDEQY
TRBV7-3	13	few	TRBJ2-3	ASSLGGRDTDTQY
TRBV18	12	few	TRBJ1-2	ASSPEDSHRGYT
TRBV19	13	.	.	ASSGEGQGAYEQY
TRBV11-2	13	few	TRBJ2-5	ASSALAGGSETQY
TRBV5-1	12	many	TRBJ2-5	ASSLAPPQETQY
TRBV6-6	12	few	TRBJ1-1	ASTDSLKGTEAF
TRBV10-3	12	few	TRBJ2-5	AIRVTGESETQY
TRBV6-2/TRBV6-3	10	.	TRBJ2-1	ASSPSDRGQF
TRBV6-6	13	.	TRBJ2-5	ASSLLVGERETQY
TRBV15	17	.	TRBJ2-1	ATSRGTSGSPSSYNEQF
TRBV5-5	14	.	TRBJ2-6	ASSFVQGAGANVLT
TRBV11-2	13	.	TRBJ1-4	ASSWDREGNEKLF
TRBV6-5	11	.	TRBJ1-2	ASRTESNYGYT
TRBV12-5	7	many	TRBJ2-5	ASGCTQY
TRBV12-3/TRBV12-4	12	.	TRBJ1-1	AMRAATMNTEAF
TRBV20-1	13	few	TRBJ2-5	SASAGREWQETQY
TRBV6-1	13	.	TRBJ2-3	ASSGSRFPRGTQY
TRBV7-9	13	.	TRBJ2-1	ASSLVSLAGGEQD
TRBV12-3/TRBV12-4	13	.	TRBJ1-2	ASSPAGAANYGYT
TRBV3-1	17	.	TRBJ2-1	ASSQDLAIAGGRENEQF
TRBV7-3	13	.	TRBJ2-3	ASSLLAGDLDTQY
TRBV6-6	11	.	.	ASSNLASYEQY
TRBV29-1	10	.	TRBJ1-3	SGQAAGNTIY
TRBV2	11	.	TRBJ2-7	ASRMTATYEQY
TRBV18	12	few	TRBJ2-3	ASSREEGSDTQY
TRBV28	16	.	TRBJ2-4	ASSLWIAGGPELNIQY
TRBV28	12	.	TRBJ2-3	ASSPYGDADTQY
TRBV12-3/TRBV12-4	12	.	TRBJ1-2	ASSLQGVSYGYT
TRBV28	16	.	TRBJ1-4	AGSPAGQAGRGREKLF
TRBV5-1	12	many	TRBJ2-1	ASGRGLAPNEQF
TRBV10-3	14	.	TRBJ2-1	AISESPGQGANEQF
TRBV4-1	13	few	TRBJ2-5	ASSPAWTVGETQY
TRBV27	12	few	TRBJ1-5	ASSPDRGAQPQH
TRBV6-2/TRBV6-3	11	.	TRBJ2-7	ASSKQGFYEQY